This record looks at one TCR beta chain sequence and its context. Its antigen remains unknown. This sample was included in a study of cytomegalovirus exposure and HLA in healthy donors. Whole-study findings and limits: TCR beta V segments were, for the most part, productive about 87% or about 30% of the time in an earlier analysis. In a later analysis, TCR association rates varied by HLA locus: DRB1 most, HLA-C fewest.

PCR used 60 Vbeta primers and 13 Jbeta primers. Libraries were prepared by immunoSEQ multiplex PCR; TCRdb keeps only in-frame clonotypes and omits some of them. This repertoire shows approximately 60,000 clones, roughly 80% found once; its top ten account for 1.5% to 2%. The sample comprised PBMCs. The TCR sequence derives from a man aged 35 to 55 in good health and CMV-seronegative.

CDR3 nucleotide sequence: TGTGCCAGCAGTCCGTGGGGGACAGGGGATAATTCACCCCTCCACTTT. Translation: CASSPWGTGDNSPLHF. The genes are TRBV28 and TRBJ1-6; 10 bases are a match to TRBD1. Germline CDR1 and CDR2: MDHEN and SYDVKM. CDR3 length equals 16 residues. Germline trimming cut 5 bases from V and 5 bases from J; bases unmatched to any gene: 6.